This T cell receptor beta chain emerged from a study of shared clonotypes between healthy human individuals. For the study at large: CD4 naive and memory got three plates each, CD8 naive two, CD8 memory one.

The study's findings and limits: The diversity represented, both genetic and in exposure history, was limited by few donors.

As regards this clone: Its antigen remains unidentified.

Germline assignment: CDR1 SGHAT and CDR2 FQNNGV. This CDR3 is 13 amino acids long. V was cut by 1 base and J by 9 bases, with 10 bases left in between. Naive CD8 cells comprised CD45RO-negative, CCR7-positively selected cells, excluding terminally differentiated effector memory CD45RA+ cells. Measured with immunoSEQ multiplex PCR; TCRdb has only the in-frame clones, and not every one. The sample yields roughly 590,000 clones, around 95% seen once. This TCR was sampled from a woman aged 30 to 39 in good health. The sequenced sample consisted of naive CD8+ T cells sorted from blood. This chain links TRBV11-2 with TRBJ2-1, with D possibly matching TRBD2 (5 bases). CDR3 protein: CASSLVGRGEQFF. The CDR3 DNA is TGTGCCAGCAGCTTAGTGGGTCGGGGTGAGCAGTTCTTC.